These T cell receptor beta chains were read from a single sample in a study of regulatory T cells in long-lasting Graves disease. TCRdb redid the calling of the multiplex PCR reads with MiXCR, one entry per CDR3 protein. The table shows a few hundred thousand distinct CDR3 sequences, with over 14% occurring only once. These data were also filed under a second study, of T cells in Graves' hyperthyroidism and ophthalmopathy.

The starting material was peripheral blood mononuclear cells (PBMCs), obtained at new diagnosis, from a patient treated with antithyroid drugs. The receptor source for this set is a woman aged 40 to 50 with Graves disease. Both conserved end residues are part of each CDR3. D genes are given only for firm matches. Clone size appears in some rows only: once, few, many, or a class for an expanded clone.

clone_size j_call d_call v_call cdr3_aa cdr3_nt
many TRBJ2-3 TRBD2 TRBV9 CASSSAGVSTDTQYF TGTGCCAGCAGCTCGGCGGGAGTGAGCACAGATACGCAGTATTTT
many TRBJ1-5 . TRBV10-3 CAIRPTGNNQPQHF TGTGCCATCAGGCCCACAGGGAACAATCAGCCCCAGCATTTT
many TRBJ2-1 . TRBV12-5 CASGLLTGNEQFF TGTGCTAGTGGTTTGTTGACAGGCAATGAGCAGTTCTTC
few TRBJ2-3 TRBD2 TRBV7-3 CASSRAGDGTDTQYF TGTGCCAGCAGCCGAGCGGGAGACGGGACAGATACGCAGTATTTT
. TRBJ1-4 . TRBV6-2/TRBV6-3 CASSPVLRPTEKLVF TGTGCCAGCAGTCCGGTGCTCAGACCAACCGAAAAACTGGTTTTT
. TRBJ2-3 TRBD2 TRBV19 CASSGATSGLSTDTQYF TGTGCCAGTAGTGGTGCGACTAGCGGGCTAAGCACAGATACGCAGTATTTT
many TRBJ2-7 . TRBV5-1 CASSSQTASYEQYF TGCGCCAGCAGCTCACAGACAGCCTCCTACGAGCAGTACTTC
many TRBJ2-7 . TRBV6-5 CASSYSAHYEQYF TGTGCCAGCAGTTACAGCGCACACTACGAGCAGTACTTC
. TRBJ2-3 . TRBV3-1 CASSPGQDYGPDTQYF TGTGCCAGCAGCCCCGGTCAGGACTACGGGCCAGATACGCAGTATTTT
many TRBJ2-7 . TRBV11-1 CASSSLKGGYEQYF TGTGCCAGCAGCTCGTTAAAAGGGGGGTACGAGCAGTACTTC
few TRBJ2-7 TRBD2 TRBV20-1 CSARGPGLADYEQYF TGCAGTGCTAGAGGGCCGGGACTAGCTGATTACGAGCAGTACTTC
many TRBJ1-2 . TRBV19 CASSRGSPGWGYTF TGTGCCAGTAGCCGAGGGTCTCCCGGTTGGGGCTACACCTTC
many TRBJ2-7 . TRBV10-3 CAISESIFPRVHEQYF TGTGCCATCAGTGAGTCGATTTTCCCTAGGGTCCACGAGCAGTACTTC
. TRBJ2-3 . TRBV6-2/TRBV6-3 CASTSHSTDTQYF TGTGCCAGCACTTCACATAGCACAGATACGCAGTATTTT
many TRBJ1-6 TRBD1 TRBV6-5 CASSSTGVASPLHF TGTGCCAGCAGTTCAACAGGGGTTGCTTCACCCCTCCACTTT
. TRBJ2-5 TRBD1 TRBV9 CASSVGDSKTQYF TGTGCCAGCAGCGTAGGGGACAGCAAGACCCAGTACTTC
few TRBJ2-1 TRBD2 TRBV11-3 CASSQVAGENEQFF TGTGCCAGCAGCCAAGTAGCGGGAGAGAATGAGCAGTTCTTC
many TRBJ1-3 . TRBV2 CASSEGHSGNTIYF TGTGCCAGCAGTGAGGGACACTCTGGAAACACCATATATTTT
many TRBJ2-7 TRBD2 TRBV27 CASSTVSLAGGYEQYF TGTGCCAGCAGCACCGTCTCCCTAGCGGGAGGGTACGAGCAGTACTTC
. TRBJ2-5 . TRBV28 CASSLLGMGQETQYF TGTGCCAGCAGTTTATTGGGCATGGGCCAAGAGACCCAGTACTTC
many TRBJ2-7 TRBD2 TRBV14 CASSLRLAGVYEQYF TGTGCCAGCAGCCTTAGACTAGCGGGAGTTTACGAGCAGTACTTC
few TRBJ2-7 TRBD2 TRBV6-2/TRBV6-3 CASSYSRLAGGPSYEQYF TGTGCCAGCAGTTACTCTAGGCTAGCGGGAGGGCCCTCCTACGAGCAGTACTTC
. TRBJ2-1 . TRBV20-1 CSAWDPGTPNNEQFF TGCAGTGCCTGGGATCCCGGGACACCGAACAATGAGCAGTTCTTC
many TRBJ1-2 TRBD1 TRBV2 CASSEGGQNYGYTF TGTGCCAGCAGTGAGGGGGGACAGAACTATGGCTACACCTTC
few TRBJ2-1 . TRBV29-1 CSVDGGKGLNEQFF TGCAGCGTTGACGGCGGGAAAGGGTTAAATGAGCAGTTCTTC
few TRBJ2-4 TRBD2 TRBV12-3/TRBV12-4 CASTGRLGRGIQYF TGTGCCAGCACGGGCCGCCTGGGGAGGGGCATTCAGTACTTC
many TRBJ2-7 TRBD2 TRBV11-2 CASNPRLAGSDEQYF TGTGCCAGCAACCCACGACTAGCGGGAAGTGACGAGCAGTACTTC
many TRBJ2-1 . TRBV5-6 CASSFSWDSSSYNEQFF TGTGCCAGCAGCTTTAGCTGGGACTCTAGCTCCTACAATGAGCAGTTCTTC
many TRBJ1-1 . TRBV12-3/TRBV12-4 CASSLALIREFGGMNTEAFF TGTGCCAGCAGTTTAGCGCTAATTCGGGAATTTGGGGGCATGAACACTGAAGCTTTCTTT
many TRBJ2-1 TRBD2 TRBV19 CASSIGTSGYNEQFF TGTGCCAGTAGTATCGGGACTAGCGGCTACAATGAGCAGTTCTTC
many TRBJ1-1 . TRBV27 CASSLSGTHFEAFF TGTGCCAGCAGTTTATCAGGGACCCACTTCGAAGCTTTCTTT
many TRBJ2-1 TRBD2 TRBV5-1 CASSLGAGGRVNEQFF TGCGCCAGCAGCTTGGGGGCGGGAGGAAGGGTGAATGAGCAGTTCTTC
many TRBJ2-7 . TRBV18 CASSPGTPYEQYF TGTGCCAGCTCACCAGGGACCCCCTACGAGCAGTACTTC
many TRBJ2-1 TRBD2 TRBV20-1 CSATPGLAGDNEQFF TGCAGTGCTACACCCGGACTAGCGGGAGACAATGAGCAGTTCTTC
many TRBJ2-3 TRBD2 TRBV10-3 CAIVRLAGALYTQYF TGTGCCATCGTGCGGCTAGCGGGAGCATTGTATACGCAGTATTTT
many TRBJ1-2 . TRBV3-1 CASRYSTGGYTF TGTGCCAGCAGGTACTCGACAGGAGGCTACACCTTC
many TRBJ1-2 TRBD1 TRBV11-2 CASSAPGQGHYGYTF TGTGCCAGCAGCGCTCCGGGACAGGGGCACTATGGCTACACCTTC
once TRBJ2-1 TRBD1 TRBV4-1 CASSQEIGQGGWSQDRGNGDEQFF TGCGCCAGCAGCCAAGAAATAGGACAGGGAGGTTGGTCCCAGGACAGGGGAAACGGGGATGAGCAGTTCTTC
few TRBJ2-7 . TRBV19 CASSMSQGPTYEQYF TGTGCCAGTAGTATGTCCCAGGGGCCTACCTACGAGCAGTACTTC
. TRBJ2-1 TRBD1 TRBV6-1 CASRYRDSVYNEQFF TGTGCCAGCAGGTACCGGGACAGCGTTTACAATGAGCAGTTCTTC
once TRBJ2-5 . TRBV4-1 CASSQDHDIQETQYF TGCGCCAGCAGCCAAGATCACGACATCCAAGAGACCCAGTACTTC